Listed below are T cell receptor beta chains from one sample, sequenced in a study of OX40 agonist ivuxolimab in advanced cancers. Libraries were prepared by immunoSEQ multiplex PCR; TCRdb keeps only in-frame clonotypes and omits some of them. The sample records about 18,000 clones, 70% to 90% being singletons. The input for sequencing was CD4+ or CD8+ T cells sorted from blood, taken in a trial of the OX40 agonist ivuxolimab. The source of these receptors is an adult with an advanced solid tumor such as melanoma, head and neck, liver or kidney cancer. Both conserved end residues are trimmed from each CDR3. The D gene is left open where the match is weak. Not every row has a clone size; where given, it reads once, few, many or a size class.

V gene: TRBV19
clone size: large
J gene: TRBJ2-3
D gene: TRBD2
CDR3 protein: ASSITSGPLDTQY

V gene: TRBV4-2
clone size: NA
J gene: TRBJ2-7
D gene: NA
CDR3 protein: ASSETGEGYEQY

V gene: TRBV5-1
clone size: NA
J gene: TRBJ1-4
D gene: NA
CDR3 protein: ASRLLGGLGEKLF

V gene: TRBV27
clone size: NA
J gene: NA
D gene: NA
CDR3 protein: ASGGSRLSYEQY

V gene: TRBV2
clone size: NA
J gene: TRBJ1-4
D gene: NA
CDR3 protein: ASSEWGGANEKLF

V gene: TRBV4-1
clone size: NA
J gene: TRBJ2-1
D gene: TRBD2
CDR3 protein: ASSHLAGGLYNEQF

V gene: TRBV28
clone size: NA
J gene: TRBJ1-4
D gene: NA
CDR3 protein: ASSPTGTREKLF

V gene: TRBV6-5
clone size: few
J gene: TRBJ2-3
D gene: TRBD1
CDR3 protein: ASSGGQGLDTQY

V gene: TRBV6-1
clone size: NA
J gene: TRBJ2-7
D gene: TRBD1
CDR3 protein: AISPGGGSEEQY

V gene: TRBV5-1
clone size: NA
J gene: TRBJ2-7
D gene: NA
CDR3 protein: ASSLAGLETYEQY

V gene: TRBV6-5
clone size: NA
J gene: TRBJ2-2
D gene: NA
CDR3 protein: ASTPARANTGELF

V gene: TRBV28
clone size: NA
J gene: TRBJ2-7
D gene: TRBD2
CDR3 protein: ASSFGTSIYEQY

V gene: TRBV4-2
clone size: NA
J gene: TRBJ2-1
D gene: NA
CDR3 protein: ASSQGQTYEQF

V gene: TRBV5-6
clone size: once
J gene: TRBJ2-5
D gene: TRBD1
CDR3 protein: ASSLWARGPETQY

V gene: TRBV5-5
clone size: NA
J gene: TRBJ2-7
D gene: NA
CDR3 protein: ASSDRADGIEYEQY

V gene: TRBV27
clone size: NA
J gene: TRBJ2-7
D gene: TRBD2
CDR3 protein: ASRTTGWGGYEQY

V gene: TRBV6-5
clone size: few
J gene: TRBJ1-2
D gene: NA
CDR3 protein: ASSAGGGGYGYT

V gene: TRBV5-8
clone size: NA
J gene: TRBJ2-7
D gene: TRBD2
CDR3 protein: ASSLSGPTYEQY

V gene: TRBV7-4
clone size: few
J gene: TRBJ1-6
D gene: NA
CDR3 protein: ASAPWVGRRSPLH

V gene: TRBV6-5
clone size: NA
J gene: TRBJ1-2
D gene: NA
CDR3 protein: ASSLWTVGGYT

V gene: TRBV7-9
clone size: NA
J gene: TRBJ2-7
D gene: NA
CDR3 protein: ASSLGPPGSGQY

V gene: TRBV7-2
clone size: NA
J gene: TRBJ1-4
D gene: NA
CDR3 protein: ASSLGLGATNEKLF

V gene: TRBV10-1
clone size: NA
J gene: TRBJ2-7
D gene: NA
CDR3 protein: ASSPTGFHEQY

V gene: TRBV2
clone size: NA
J gene: TRBJ2-7
D gene: NA
CDR3 protein: ASSYSGIGNYEQY

V gene: TRBV7-9
clone size: NA
J gene: TRBJ2-2
D gene: TRBD2
CDR3 protein: ASSPTRLAGGPGGELF

V gene: TRBV19
clone size: once
J gene: TRBJ2-5
D gene: NA
CDR3 protein: ASSKWSGETQY

V gene: TRBV19
clone size: NA
J gene: TRBJ1-1
D gene: NA
CDR3 protein: ASSIMGGGTEAF

V gene: TRBV7-9
clone size: NA
J gene: TRBJ2-7
D gene: NA
CDR3 protein: ASSGEGPRAYEQY

V gene: TRBV5-1
clone size: few
J gene: TRBJ2-7
D gene: NA
CDR3 protein: ASSSTPSYEQY

V gene: TRBV10-3
clone size: NA
J gene: TRBJ2-3
D gene: TRBD1
CDR3 protein: AISERTGETDTQY

V gene: TRBV23-1
clone size: NA
J gene: TRBJ2-4
D gene: NA
CDR3 protein: ATPGVLAKNIQY

V gene: TRBV5-1
clone size: NA
J gene: NA
D gene: NA
CDR3 protein: ASSLEVTYEQY

V gene: TRBV4-1
clone size: NA
J gene: TRBJ2-1
D gene: NA
CDR3 protein: ASSQVTGHEQF

V gene: TRBV29-1
clone size: NA
J gene: TRBJ1-1
D gene: NA
CDR3 protein: SVAGGGIEAF

V gene: TRBV27
clone size: NA
J gene: TRBJ2-7
D gene: TRBD1
CDR3 protein: ASSFGQGYEQY

V gene: TRBV5-1
clone size: NA
J gene: TRBJ2-1
D gene: TRBD1
CDR3 protein: ASSRRQGAGNEQF

V gene: TRBV18
clone size: NA
J gene: TRBJ2-5
D gene: TRBD2
CDR3 protein: ASSAFAGTSDTKTQY

V gene: TRBV30
clone size: NA
J gene: TRBJ2-1
D gene: TRBD1
CDR3 protein: AWSVQGQVMYNEQF

V gene: TRBV7-2
clone size: NA
J gene: TRBJ2-1
D gene: NA
CDR3 protein: ASSFDLSSYNEQF

V gene: TRBV19
clone size: NA
J gene: TRBJ2-7
D gene: NA
CDR3 protein: ASSPDRRLSYEQY

V gene: TRBV5-1
clone size: NA
J gene: TRBJ2-7
D gene: NA
CDR3 protein: ASSPSGHSYEQY

V gene: TRBV6-1
clone size: NA
J gene: TRBJ2-1
D gene: TRBD2
CDR3 protein: ASSEVGGDYNEQF

V gene: TRBV7-9
clone size: NA
J gene: TRBJ2-5
D gene: TRBD2
CDR3 protein: ASSDGLAGFQETQY

V gene: TRBV27
clone size: NA
J gene: TRBJ1-2
D gene: NA
CDR3 protein: ASSRQGLGYGYT

V gene: TRBV19
clone size: NA
J gene: TRBJ1-1
D gene: TRBD1
CDR3 protein: ASTVTGGTEAF

V gene: TRBV5-1
clone size: NA
J gene: TRBJ1-1
D gene: NA
CDR3 protein: ASSAAGPSNTEAF

V gene: TRBV27
clone size: NA
J gene: NA
D gene: TRBD2
CDR3 protein: ASRASGTYEQY

V gene: TRBV5-1
clone size: NA
J gene: TRBJ2-1
D gene: NA
CDR3 protein: ASSLAVYEQF

V gene: TRBV29-1
clone size: NA
J gene: TRBJ2-6
D gene: NA
CDR3 protein: SVSVPGRGANVLT

V gene: TRBV15
clone size: NA
J gene: TRBJ2-5
D gene: NA
CDR3 protein: ATSREGQDRMETQY

V gene: TRBV28
clone size: NA
J gene: TRBJ2-1
D gene: NA
CDR3 protein: ASSYRGNNEQF

V gene: TRBV2
clone size: NA
J gene: TRBJ2-7
D gene: NA
CDR3 protein: ASSEVRKTYTYEQY

V gene: TRBV11-2
clone size: NA
J gene: TRBJ2-7
D gene: TRBD2
CDR3 protein: ASSPSPSGGAYEQY

V gene: TRBV4-1
clone size: NA
J gene: TRBJ2-7
D gene: TRBD1
CDR3 protein: ASSPRAGGPYEQY

V gene: TRBV28
clone size: NA
J gene: TRBJ2-7
D gene: NA
CDR3 protein: ASSLGQLSSYEQY

V gene: TRBV21-1
clone size: NA
J gene: TRBJ2-1
D gene: NA
CDR3 protein: ASVPQGPYYNEQF

V gene: TRBV4-1
clone size: NA
J gene: TRBJ2-2
D gene: NA
CDR3 protein: ASSQTTGGGLAGELF

V gene: TRBV15
clone size: NA
J gene: TRBJ2-1
D gene: NA
CDR3 protein: ATSRDRNYNEQF

V gene: TRBV10-2
clone size: NA
J gene: TRBJ1-2
D gene: NA
CDR3 protein: ASSEYEGGSLGYT